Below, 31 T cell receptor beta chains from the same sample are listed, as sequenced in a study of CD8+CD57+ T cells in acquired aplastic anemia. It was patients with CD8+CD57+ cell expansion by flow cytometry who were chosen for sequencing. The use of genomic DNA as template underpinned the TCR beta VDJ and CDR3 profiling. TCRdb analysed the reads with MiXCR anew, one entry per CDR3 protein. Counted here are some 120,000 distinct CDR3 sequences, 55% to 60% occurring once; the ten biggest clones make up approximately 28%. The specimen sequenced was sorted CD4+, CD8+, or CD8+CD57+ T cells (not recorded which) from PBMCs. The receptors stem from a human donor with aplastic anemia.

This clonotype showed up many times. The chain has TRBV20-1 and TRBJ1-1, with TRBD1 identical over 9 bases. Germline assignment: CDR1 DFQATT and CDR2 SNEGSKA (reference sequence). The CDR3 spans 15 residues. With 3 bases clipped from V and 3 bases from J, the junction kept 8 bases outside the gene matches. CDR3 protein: CSARTVWTGDTEAFF. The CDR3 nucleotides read TGCAGTGCTAGGACCGTTTGGACAGGGGACACTGAAGCTTTCTTT.

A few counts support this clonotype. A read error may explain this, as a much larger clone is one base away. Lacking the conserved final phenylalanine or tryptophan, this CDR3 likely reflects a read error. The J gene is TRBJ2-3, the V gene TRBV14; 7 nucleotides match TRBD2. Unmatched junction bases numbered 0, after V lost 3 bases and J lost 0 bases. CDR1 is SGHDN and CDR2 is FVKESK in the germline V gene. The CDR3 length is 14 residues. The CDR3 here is CASSHSGSTDTQYL. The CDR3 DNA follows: TGTGCCAGCAGCCATAGCGGGAGCACAGATACGCAGTATCTT.

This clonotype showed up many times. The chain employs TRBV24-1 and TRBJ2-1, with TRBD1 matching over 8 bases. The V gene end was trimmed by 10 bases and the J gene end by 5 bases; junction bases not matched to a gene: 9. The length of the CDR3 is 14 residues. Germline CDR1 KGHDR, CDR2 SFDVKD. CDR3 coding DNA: TGTGCCACAGGGTGGACAGGGACCAACAATGAGCAGTTCTTC. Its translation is CATGWTGTNNEQFF.

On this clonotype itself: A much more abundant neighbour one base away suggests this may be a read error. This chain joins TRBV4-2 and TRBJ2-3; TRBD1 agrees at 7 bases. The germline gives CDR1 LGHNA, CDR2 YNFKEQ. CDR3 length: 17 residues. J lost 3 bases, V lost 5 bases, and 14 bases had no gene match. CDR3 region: CASSGGPDDRVTDTQYF. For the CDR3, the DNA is TGTGCCAGCAGCGGGGGACCGGATGACAGGGTAACAGATACGCAGTATTTT.

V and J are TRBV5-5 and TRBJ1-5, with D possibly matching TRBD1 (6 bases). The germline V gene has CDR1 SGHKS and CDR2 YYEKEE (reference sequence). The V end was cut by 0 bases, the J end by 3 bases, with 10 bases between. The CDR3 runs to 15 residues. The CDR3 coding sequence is TGTGCCAGCAGCTTGGGACAGGAGCTCAATCAGCCCCAGCATTTT. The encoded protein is CASSLGQELNQPQHF.

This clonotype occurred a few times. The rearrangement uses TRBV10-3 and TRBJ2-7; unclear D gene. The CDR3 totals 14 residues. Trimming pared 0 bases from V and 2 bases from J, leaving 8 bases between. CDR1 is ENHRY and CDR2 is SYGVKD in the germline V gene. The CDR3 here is CAISESIGTYEQYF. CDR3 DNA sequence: TGTGCCATCAGTGAGTCGATCGGAACCTACGAGCAGTACTTC.

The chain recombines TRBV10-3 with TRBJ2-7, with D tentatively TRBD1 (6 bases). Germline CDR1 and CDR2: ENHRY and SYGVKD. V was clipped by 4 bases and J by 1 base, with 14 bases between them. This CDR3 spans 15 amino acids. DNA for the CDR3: TGTGCCATCAGTGGGGGAGTGAGGGGGTCCTACGAGCAGTACTTC. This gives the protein CAISGGVRGSYEQYF.

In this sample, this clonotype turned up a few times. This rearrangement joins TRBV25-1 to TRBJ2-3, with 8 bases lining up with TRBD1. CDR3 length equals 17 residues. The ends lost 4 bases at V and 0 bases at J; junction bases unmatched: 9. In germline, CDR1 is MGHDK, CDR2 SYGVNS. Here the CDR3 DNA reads TGTGCCAGCAGTGGAAGGGGGCAGGGGGCTAGCACAGATACGCAGTATTTT. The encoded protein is CASSGRGQGASTDTQYF.

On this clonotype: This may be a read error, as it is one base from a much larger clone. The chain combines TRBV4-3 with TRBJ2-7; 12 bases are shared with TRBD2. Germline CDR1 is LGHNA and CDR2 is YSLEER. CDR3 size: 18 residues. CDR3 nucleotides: TGCGCCAGCAGCCAAGAGACTAGCGGGGGTTTCAGCTCCAACGAGCAGTACTTC. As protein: CASSQETSGGFSSNEQYF.

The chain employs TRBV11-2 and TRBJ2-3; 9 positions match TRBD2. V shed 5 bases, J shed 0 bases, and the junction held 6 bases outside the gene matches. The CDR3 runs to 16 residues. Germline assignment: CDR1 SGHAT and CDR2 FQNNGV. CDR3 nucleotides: TGTGCCAGCAGCCCAAATAGCGGGGGTAGCACAGATACGCAGTATTTT. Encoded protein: CASSPNSGGSTDTQYF.

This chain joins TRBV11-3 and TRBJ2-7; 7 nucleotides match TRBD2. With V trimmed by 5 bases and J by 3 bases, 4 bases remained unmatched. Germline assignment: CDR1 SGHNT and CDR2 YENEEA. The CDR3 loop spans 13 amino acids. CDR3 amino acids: CASSRGGDYEQYF. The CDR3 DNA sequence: TGTGCCAGCAGCAGGGGAGGGGACTACGAGCAGTACTTC.

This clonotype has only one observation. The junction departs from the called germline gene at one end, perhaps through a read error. The CDR3 DNA reads as TGTGCCAGCGGTCGGATAGGGATCACTAACTATGCCTACACCTTC. It is translated as CASGRIGITNYAYTF. V is TRBV27 and J is TRBJ1-2; D ambiguous. Germline CDR1 and CDR2: MNHEY and SMNVEV (reference sequence). This CDR3 comprises 15 residues.

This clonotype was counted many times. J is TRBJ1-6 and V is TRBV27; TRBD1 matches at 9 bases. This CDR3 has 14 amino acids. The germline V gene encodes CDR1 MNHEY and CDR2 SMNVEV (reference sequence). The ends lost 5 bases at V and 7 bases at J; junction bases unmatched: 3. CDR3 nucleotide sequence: TGTGCCAGCAGTCCCGGACAGGGGAATTCACCCCTCCACTTT. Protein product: CASSPGQGNSPLHF.

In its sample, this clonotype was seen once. The CDR3 sequence: CATSGGAPNQPQHF. The CDR3 DNA is TGTGCCACCAGTGGGGGAGCCCCCAATCAGCCCCAGCATTTT. This rearrangement joins TRBV24-1 to TRBJ1-5, with unresolved D. Trimming left V 5 bases short and J 3 bases short, with 10 bases between. The CDR3 length is 14 residues. CDR1 and CDR2 (germline): KGHDR, SFDVKD.

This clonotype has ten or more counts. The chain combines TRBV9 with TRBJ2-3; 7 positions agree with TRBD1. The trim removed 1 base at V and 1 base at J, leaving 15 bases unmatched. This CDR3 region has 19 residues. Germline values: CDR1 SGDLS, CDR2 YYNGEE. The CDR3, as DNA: TGTGCCAGCAGCGTACCCCGGGACAGTGCAATTTCAGGCACAGATACGCAGTATTTT. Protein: CASSVPRDSAISGTDTQYF.

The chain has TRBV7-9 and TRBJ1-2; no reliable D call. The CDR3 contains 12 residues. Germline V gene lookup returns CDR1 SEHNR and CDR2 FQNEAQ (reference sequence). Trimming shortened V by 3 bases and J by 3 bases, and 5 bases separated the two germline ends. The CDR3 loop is CASSFDYYGYTF. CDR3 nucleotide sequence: TGTGCCAGCAGCTTTGACTACTATGGCTACACCTTC.

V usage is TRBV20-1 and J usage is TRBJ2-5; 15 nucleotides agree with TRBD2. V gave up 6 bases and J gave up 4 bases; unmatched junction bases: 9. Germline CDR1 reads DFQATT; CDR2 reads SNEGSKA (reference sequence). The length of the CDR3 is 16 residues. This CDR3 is CSANGLAGGRRETQYF. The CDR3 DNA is TGCAGTGCAAACGGACTAGCGGGGGGGCGTAGAGAGACCCAGTACTTC.

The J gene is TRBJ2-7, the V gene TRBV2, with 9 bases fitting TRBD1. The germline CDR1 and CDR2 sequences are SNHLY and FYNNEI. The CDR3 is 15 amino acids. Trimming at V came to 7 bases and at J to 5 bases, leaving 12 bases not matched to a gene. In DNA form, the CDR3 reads TGTGCCAGCAAGACGGACAGGGGTCAGAGGGACGAGCAGTACTTC. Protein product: CASKTDRGQRDEQYF.

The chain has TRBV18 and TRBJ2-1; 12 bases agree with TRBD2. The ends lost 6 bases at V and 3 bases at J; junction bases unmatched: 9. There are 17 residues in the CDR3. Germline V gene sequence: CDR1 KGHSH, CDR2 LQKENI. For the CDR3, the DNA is TGTGCCAGCTCCCCAAAGACTAGCGGGAGATTCTACAATGAGCAGTTCTTC. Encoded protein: CASSPKTSGRFYNEQFF.

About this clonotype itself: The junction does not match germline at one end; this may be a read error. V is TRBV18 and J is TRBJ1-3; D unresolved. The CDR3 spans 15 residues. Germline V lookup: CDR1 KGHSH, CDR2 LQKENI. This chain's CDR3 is CGSSPRTEPGNTIYF. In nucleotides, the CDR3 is TGTGGCAGCTCACCACGGACGGAACCTGGAAACACCATATATTTT.

DNA for the CDR3: TGTGCCAGCAGCTCTCGATCAGGCACAGATACGCAGTATTTT. Translation: CASSSRSGTDTQYF. This chain uses TRBV7-6 with TRBJ2-3; D uncertain. CDR1 and CDR2 from the germline V gene are SGHVS and FNYEAQ. V lost 4 bases and J 1 base, leaving 9 bases between the germline ends. The CDR3 extends over 14 amino acids.

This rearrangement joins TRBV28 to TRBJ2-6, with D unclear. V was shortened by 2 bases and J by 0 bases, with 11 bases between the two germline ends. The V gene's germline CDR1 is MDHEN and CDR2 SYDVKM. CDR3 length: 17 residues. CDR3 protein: CASSLRTVSSGANVLTF. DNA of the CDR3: TGTGCCAGCAGTTTACGGACGGTGAGCTCTGGGGCCAACGTCCTGACTTTC. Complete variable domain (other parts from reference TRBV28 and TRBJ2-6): DVKVTQSSRYLVKRTGEKVFLECVQDMDHENMFWYRQDPGLGLRLIYFSYDVKMKEKGDIPEGYSVSREKKERFSLILESASTNQTSMYLCASSLRTVSSGANVLTFGAGSRLTVL.

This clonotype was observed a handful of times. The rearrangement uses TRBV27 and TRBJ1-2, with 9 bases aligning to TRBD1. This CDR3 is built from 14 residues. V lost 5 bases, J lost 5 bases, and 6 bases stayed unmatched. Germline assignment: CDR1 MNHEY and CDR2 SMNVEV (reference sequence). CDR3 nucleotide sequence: TGTGCCAGCAGTCCAACCGGACAGGGGTATGGCTACACCTTC. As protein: CASSPTGQGYGYTF.

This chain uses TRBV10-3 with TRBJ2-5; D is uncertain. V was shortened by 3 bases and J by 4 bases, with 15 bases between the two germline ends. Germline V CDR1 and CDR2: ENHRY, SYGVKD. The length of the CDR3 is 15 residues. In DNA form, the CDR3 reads TGTGCCATCAGTGACCGCACGGCGGTTGGAGAGACCCAGTACTTC. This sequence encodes CAISDRTAVGETQYF.

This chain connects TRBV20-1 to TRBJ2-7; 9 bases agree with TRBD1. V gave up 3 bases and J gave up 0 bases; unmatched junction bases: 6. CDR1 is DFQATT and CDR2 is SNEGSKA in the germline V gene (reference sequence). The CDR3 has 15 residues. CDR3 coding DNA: TGCAGTGCTAGGCCCGGGACAGGGATCTCCTACGAGCAGTACTTC. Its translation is CSARPGTGISYEQYF.

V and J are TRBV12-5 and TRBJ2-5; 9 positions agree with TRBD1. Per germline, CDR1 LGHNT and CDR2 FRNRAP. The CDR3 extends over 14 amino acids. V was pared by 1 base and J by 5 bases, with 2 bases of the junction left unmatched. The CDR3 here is CASGLGQGGETQYF. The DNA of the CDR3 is TGTGCTAGTGGTTTGGGACAGGGGGGCGAGACCCAGTACTTC.

The CDR3 spells CATSESGQGRYEQYF. CDR3 nucleotides: TGTGCCACCAGTGAGTCGGGACAAGGCCGTTACGAGCAGTACTTC. The chain recombines TRBV24-1 with TRBJ2-7; a weak D match, TRBD1 (6 bases). There are 15 residues in the CDR3. Germline CDR1 reads KGHDR; CDR2 reads SFDVKD. V was cut by 4 bases and J by 4 bases, with 16 bases left in between.

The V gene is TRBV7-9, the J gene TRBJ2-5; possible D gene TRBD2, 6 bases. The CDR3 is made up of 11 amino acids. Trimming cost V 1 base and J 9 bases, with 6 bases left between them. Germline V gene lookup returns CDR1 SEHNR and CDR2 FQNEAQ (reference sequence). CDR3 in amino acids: CASSLGGAQYF. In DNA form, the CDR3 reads TGTGCCAGCAGCTTAGGGGGGGCCCAGTACTTC.

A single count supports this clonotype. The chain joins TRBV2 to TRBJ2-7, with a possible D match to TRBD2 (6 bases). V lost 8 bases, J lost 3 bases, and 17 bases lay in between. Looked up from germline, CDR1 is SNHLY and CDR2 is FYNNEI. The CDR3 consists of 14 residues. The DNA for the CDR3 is TGTGCCAGCGGTGCTAAGCGGGCCGACTACGAGCAGTACTTC. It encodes CASGAKRADYEQYF.

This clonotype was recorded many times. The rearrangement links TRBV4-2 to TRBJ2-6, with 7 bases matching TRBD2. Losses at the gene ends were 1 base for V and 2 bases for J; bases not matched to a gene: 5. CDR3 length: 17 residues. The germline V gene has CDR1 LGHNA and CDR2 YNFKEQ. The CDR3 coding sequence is TGTGCCAGCAGCCAAGTCCAACGGGGGGCTGGGGCCAACGTCCTGACTTTC. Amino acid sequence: CASSQVQRGAGANVLTF.

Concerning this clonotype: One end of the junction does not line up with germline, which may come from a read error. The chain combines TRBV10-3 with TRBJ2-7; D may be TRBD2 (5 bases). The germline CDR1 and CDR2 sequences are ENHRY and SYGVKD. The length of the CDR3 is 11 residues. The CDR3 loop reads CAISAREIQNF. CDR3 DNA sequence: TGTGCCATCAGTGCTAGGGAGATTCAGAACTTC.